This paragraph covers one T cell receptor (beta chain) sequence. Its antigen remains unidentified. Base-call qualities are not available, and no considerably larger clone is one nucleotide away. The sequencer was an Illumina NovaSeq 6000. Using 5'RACE with constant-segment primers, TCRalpha and TCRbeta cDNA libraries were constructed, with sample barcodes and unique molecular identifiers added in the process. Trizol reagent was used to extract RNA from every sample. Library amplification was performed in two PCR steps, and a second sample barcode and Illumina TruSeq adapters were introduced in the second step. The libraries were sequenced on an Illumina NovaSeq using 2 x 150 bp paired-end reads. The published analysis was carried out like this. With migec v1.2.7, reads were demultiplexed and then collapsed into UMI-guided consensus sequences. Using mixcr v2.1.11, the UMI consensuses were aligned to TRA and TRB V and J templates and assembled into clonotypes. A clonotype was counted as expanded or contracted only if both edgeR and NoisET called the change significant, with noise models trained on biological replicates. For edgeR calls, the cutoffs were a false discovery rate-adjusted p below 0.01 and a log2 fold-change threshold of 1. As an exploratory analysis of dynamics, max-normalized trajectories of the 1000 most abundant clonotypes were examined with PCA combined with hierarchical clustering. Each responding clone was given a CD4 or CD8 phenotype based on the CD4+ and CD8+ repertoires, which had been sequenced separately. In TCRdb, the public reads were trimmed at Q25 with fastp and aligned with MiXCR, with productive beta chains retained. Under each unique CDR3 protein, matching rows form one entry showing the most common genes and DNA. TCRdb, rather than the study authors, made the V and J calls. For this sample there are about 540,000 distinct CDR3 sequences; about 20% appear just once. The top ten clonotypes cover around 13% of the sample.

These data originate in a study of T-cell memory formation after mild COVID-19 (dated by TCRdb to the early 2020s). With regard to the full study: Most TCR sequence clusters were specific to one of the two donors. Longitudinal TCRalpha and TCRbeta repertoire sequencing tracked T-cell clones expanding and contracting after mild COVID-19 in two donors. The cohort comprised two young, previously healthy adult volunteers, one female and one male.

The CDR3 holds 17 amino acids from the cysteine to the phenylalanine. CDR3 DNA only is kept here, 51 bases in frame from base 1. Compared with germline, V lacks 5 bases and J lacks 4 bases; bases without a gene match: 12. The germline V gene yields KGHDR for CDR1 and SFDVKD for CDR2. PBMCs were isolated by Ficoll-Paque density gradient centrifugation. Overall study outcomes, separate from this receptor: Some responding clones were detected in pre-infection memory, which suggested that pre-existing cross-reactive memory T cells had joined the SARS-CoV-2 response. Contracting CD4+ clones turned up mainly in the CM and EM memory subsets, whereas EMRA was where CD8+ clones were enriched. SARS-CoV-2 specificity of the second-wave clones peaking on day 37 was not confirmed. Only two mild cases were covered in the study, and larger cohorts including severe cases with pre-infection samples were considered necessary. Clones that contracted from day 15 to 85 showed balanced CD4/CD8 phenotypes, whereas a second wave of clones that expanded from day 15 to 37 leaned towards CD4+.

Rearrangement joined TRBV24-1 to TRBJ2-2, and TRBD1 aligns with 7 junction nucleotides. Material for sequencing was PBMCs or a T cell subset sorted from them (not recorded which). The receptor's source is an adult woman who had mild COVID-19 (a few samples of this study predate the infection). The sample titles of this study are shuffled in the database, so cell type and time point are left out; the donor was told from shared clones. The encoded CDR3 is CATSALTGASGTGELFF. The base sequence is TGTGCCACCAGTGCTCTTACAGGGGCGTCCGGCACCGGGGAGCTGTTTTTT.